This T cell receptor (beta chain) was documented in a study of blood T cell repertoires in COVID-19. Here immunoSEQ multiplex PCR was the method, and the copy in TCRdb shows in-frame clones only, minus some. The sample yields 87,000 or so clones, about 85% seen once. Germline V CDR1 and CDR2: SGHRS, YFSETQ. With 2 bases removed from V and 8 bases from J, the gap between germline ends came to 14 bases. The CDR3 runs 15 residues. The V gene is TRBV5-1, the J gene TRBJ1-6; D remains unclear. Specimen: peripheral blood. The TCR was taken from a woman older than 75 with COVID-19, enrolled during active disease. The CDR3 region has the DNA TGCGCCAGCAGCTTTATGACACCTCGCGATTCACCCCTCCACTTT. Translation gives CASSFMTPRDSPLHF.